The 5 T cell receptor beta chains below come from one sample, sequenced in a study of blood T cell repertoires in COVID-19. Assay used: immunoSEQ multiplex PCR; TCRdb lists only in-frame clones, some missing. Here the sample spans 150,000 or so clones, over 75% being singletons. Sequenced: PBMCs or T cells enriched from blood (not recorded which). These receptors all stem from a woman aged 50 to 60 who had recovered from COVID-19.

In this sample, this clone turned up a few times. This chain links TRBV11-2 with TRBJ2-7, with 7 bases that match TRBD1. Germline lookup yields CDR1 SGHAT and CDR2 FQNNGV. This CDR3 has 15 residues. V trimming: 0 bases; J trimming: 3 bases; junction bases outside the gene matches: 5. In DNA, the CDR3 is TGTGCCAGCAGCTTAGATTGGGGACAGTTCTACGAGCAGTACTTC. Encoded protein: CASSLDWGQFYEQYF.

CDR3 residues: CASSVIDPTGEQFF. As DNA, the CDR3 is TGTGCCAGCAGCGTAATCGACCCAACAGGCGAGCAGTTCTTC. This sequence joins TRBV7-9 and TRBJ2-1; weak D call: TRBD1 (5 bases). Germline V gives CDR1 SEHNR, CDR2 FQNEAQ (reference sequence). V gave up 5 bases and J gave up 10 bases, with 18 bases separating them. The length of the CDR3 is 14 residues.

This chain uses TRBV6-5 with TRBJ1-4; a possible D gene is TRBD1 (6 bases). Germline CDR1 is MNHEY and CDR2 is SVGAGI. The CDR3 extends over 13 amino acids. V was shortened by 6 bases and J by 5 bases, with 10 bases between the two germline ends. CDR3 bases: TGTGCCAGCAGCCAAGGGGGAAATGAAAAACTGTTTTTT. This sequence encodes CASSQGGNEKLFF.

V gene TRBV7-9 combines with J gene TRBJ1-1; D is unresolved. This CDR3 spans 13 amino acids. With 1 base removed from V and 8 bases from J, the gap between germline ends came to 11 bases. Germline CDR1 reads SEHNR; CDR2 reads FQNEAQ (reference sequence). The CDR3 nucleotides read TGTGCCAGCAGCTTAGGCGAACTAAGAGAAGCTTTCTTT. Its translation: CASSLGELREAFF.

The chain uses TRBV2 and TRBJ1-2; D is uncertain. The ends were cut back, 6 bases at V and 8 bases at J, with 13 bases in the middle. The CDR3 runs to 12 residues. Germline V lookup: CDR1 SNHLY, CDR2 FYNNEI. The CDR3 region is CASRETWRGYTF. The CDR3 DNA sequence: TGTGCCAGCAGGGAGACATGGAGGGGCTACACCTTC.